The source of this T cell receptor beta chain is a study of cytomegalovirus exposure and HLA in healthy donors. There are 14 residues in the CDR3. Losses at the gene ends were 2 bases for V and 8 bases for J; bases not matched to a gene: 4. Germline V gene lookup returns CDR1 SGHNT and CDR2 YYREEE (reference sequence). The PCR contained 60 Vbeta and 13 Jbeta primers. Sequenced by immunoSEQ multiplex PCR; TCRdb stores in-frame clones only, minus some. The data show about 160,000 clones, 60% to 80% seen once. Points from the study as a whole: Confirmation in vitro established that a few CMV-associated chains were specific for CMV antigens. Reported findings show TCR beta sequences accurately forecast HLA-A and HLA-B alleles in most subjects.

About this clone itself: Antigen: not known.

The sample taken for sequencing was PBMCs. The chain links TRBV5-4 to TRBJ1-6; 7 nucleotides line up with TRBD1. The clonotype originates from a woman between 50 and 59 years old in good health and CMV-seropositive. Here the CDR3 DNA reads TGTGCCAGCAGCTTCGATGACAGGGATTCACCCCTCCACTTT. It specifies CASSFDDRDSPLHF.